These 25 T cell receptor beta chains were all obtained from the same sample, sequenced in a study of T cell responses to AZD1222 COVID-19 vaccine. The method was immunoSEQ multiplex PCR; TCRdb's version includes in-frame clones alone and lacks a portion of them. The table records around 120,000 clones, approximately 92% of them present only once. Sample: peripheral blood, taken 28 days after the second AZD1222 dose. The receptors shown here come from an adult who received the AZD1222 COVID-19 vaccine.

This sequence joins TRBV7-3 and TRBJ2-5; 11 bases align to TRBD2. The V gene's germline CDR1 is SGHTA and CDR2 FQGTGA. V shed 5 bases, J shed 5 bases, and the junction held 7 bases outside the gene matches. There are 15 residues in the CDR3. The CDR3 nucleotides are TGTGCCAGCAGCGCTACTAGCGGGAGTCTCGAGACCCAGTACTTC. Amino acids: CASSATSGSLETQYF.

J is TRBJ2-7 and V is TRBV4-1, with unresolved D. CDR1 is MGHRA, CDR2 YSYEKL, per germline. CDR3 length equals 19 residues. Trimming left V 3 bases short and J 2 bases short, with 26 bases between. CDR3 in amino acids: CASSQDKVSIPLSAYEQYF. CDR3 nucleotide sequence: TGCGCCAGCAGCCAGGATAAGGTATCCATCCCCCTATCTGCCTACGAGCAGTACTTC.

The J gene is TRBJ1-4, the V gene TRBV12-3 or TRBV12-4; possibly TRBD1 for D (5 bases). The CDR3 consists of 13 residues. V lost 2 bases and J lost 8, with 9 bases in between. This chain's CDR3 is CASSLRGGEKLFF. For the CDR3, the DNA is TGTGCCAGCAGTTTAAGGGGAGGGGAAAAACTGTTTTTT.

V and J are TRBV24-1 and TRBJ2-3, with D unclear. The CDR3 length is 17 residues. V was trimmed by 4 bases and J by 2 bases, leaving 18 bases between them. Germline V gives CDR1 KGHDR, CDR2 SFDVKD. DNA of the CDR3: TGTGCCACCAGTGACCTCCAGTCTGCAGGCCCCACAGATACGCAGTATTTT. Translation gives CATSDLQSAGPTDTQYF.

The CDR3, as DNA: TGTGCCACCAGTGATTGGGGACTAGCAACGAACACCGGGGAGCTGTTTTTT. Translated: CATSDWGLATNTGELFF. V and J are TRBV24-1 and TRBJ2-2, with TRBD2 matching over 9 bases. In germline, CDR1 is KGHDR, CDR2 SFDVKD. V shed 2 bases and J 0 bases; nucleotides not matched to a gene: 3. The CDR3 runs to 17 residues.

The chain is built from TRBV2 and TRBJ1-2, with a tentative D call TRBD1 (5 bases). Germline V gene sequence: CDR1 SNHLY, CDR2 FYNNEI. The CDR3 contains 17 residues. V lost 6 bases and J lost 1, with 21 bases in between. As DNA, the CDR3 is TGTGCCAGCAGCGAATTTCGAACCTCCAGGGTTAACTATGGCTACACCTTC. Encoded protein: CASSEFRTSRVNYGYTF.

This chain connects TRBV5-5 to TRBJ1-4; a possible D gene is TRBD1 (6 bases). Trimming pared 1 base from V and 8 bases from J, leaving 18 bases between. This CDR3 contains 16 residues. The germline gives CDR1 SGHKS, CDR2 YYEKEE (reference sequence). CDR3: CASSLSGVNRGEKLFF. Written as DNA, the CDR3 is TGTGCCAGCAGCTTGTCAGGGGTTAACCGGGGGGAAAAACTGTTTTTT.

J is TRBJ1-2 and V is TRBV5-1; D ambiguous. CDR1 SGHRS and CDR2 YFSETQ come from the germline V gene. CDR3 size: 10 residues. V lost 8 bases and J 2 bases, leaving 4 bases between the germline ends. The CDR3 is CARENYGYTF. Here the CDR3 DNA reads TGCGCCAGAGAAAACTATGGCTACACCTTC.

The V gene is TRBV5-1, the J gene TRBJ2-7, with a weak D call TRBD2 (6 bases). Germline V gene sequence: CDR1 SGHRS, CDR2 YFSETQ. The V end lost 0 bases, the J end lost 0 bases, and 13 bases lay between the germline ends. The CDR3 spans 16 residues. CDR3 sequence (DNA): TGCGCCAGCAGCTTGGATGGACTAAGTCGCTCCTACGAGCAGTACTTC. Translation: CASSLDGLSRSYEQYF.

This chain joins TRBV6-5 and TRBJ1-1; a possible D gene is TRBD1 (6 bases). CDR3 length: 12 amino acids. V lost 5 bases to trimming and J lost 4 bases, with 8 bases between them. Looked up from germline, CDR1 is MNHEY and CDR2 is SVGAGI. CDR3 DNA: TGTGCCAGCAGTCGAGGGGGCACTGAAGCTTTCTTT. It yields the protein CASSRGGTEAFF.

The rearrangement joins TRBV18 to TRBJ1-5, with a tentative D call TRBD1 (5 bases). V lost 0 bases and J 3 bases, leaving 6 bases between the germline ends. The CDR3 is 14 amino acids. Germline CDR1 is KGHSH and CDR2 is LQKENI. CDR3 amino acids: CASSPPTDNQPQHF. The DNA for the CDR3 is TGTGCCAGCTCACCACCGACAGACAATCAGCCCCAGCATTTT.

CDR3 region: CASSSSGGSSYEQYF. The CDR3 DNA is TGTGCCAGCAGCTCCTCGGGGGGGAGCTCCTACGAGCAGTACTTC. The chain has TRBV13 and TRBJ2-7; 8 bases line up with TRBD2. CDR3 size: 15 residues. After removal of 4 bases from V and 0 bases from J, the junction contained 5 bases not matched to a gene. CDR1 is PRHDT and CDR2 is FYEKMQ in the germline V gene (reference sequence).

The chain combines TRBV4-3 with TRBJ2-7, with 7 bases aligning to TRBD1. CDR3 size: 15 residues. Germline V CDR1 and CDR2: LGHNA, YSLEER. The V segment lost 2 bases and the J segment 0 bases; nucleotides outside the gene matches: 4. The CDR3 is CASSQYRGDSYEQYF. The CDR3 DNA reads TGCGCCAGCAGCCAATACAGGGGCGACTCCTACGAGCAGTACTTC.

The chain combines TRBV4-3 with TRBJ2-2; unclear D gene. From germline, CDR1 is LGHNA and CDR2 YSLEER. The CDR3 is 15 amino acids. Trimming stripped 0 bases from V and 5 bases from J, with 10 bases between. CDR3 nucleotide sequence: TGCGCCAGCAGCCAAGAACGGCGAACAACCGGGGAGCTGTTTTTT. This gives the protein CASSQERRTTGELFF.

V usage is TRBV5-1 and J usage is TRBJ1-4, with D uncertain. The CDR3 is 15 residues long. Germline CDR1 and CDR2: SGHRS and YFSETQ. Trimming stripped 0 bases from V and 6 bases from J, with 12 bases between. The CDR3 protein is CASSLDGGIDEKLFF. The CDR3 DNA is TGCGCCAGCAGCTTGGACGGAGGGATAGATGAAAAACTGTTTTTT.

The chain uses TRBV7-3 and TRBJ2-7; TRBD2 might be the D (6 bases). The CDR3 totals 14 residues. Germline CDR1 is SGHTA and CDR2 is FQGTGA. V was pared by 5 bases and J by 4 bases, with 15 bases between. The CDR3, as DNA: TGTGCCAGCAGCCCCGGGACTGATATTTACGAGCAGTACTTC. This encodes CASSPGTDIYEQYF.

The chain has TRBV9 and TRBJ1-6, with D possibly being TRBD1 (5 bases). The germline V gene encodes CDR1 SGDLS and CDR2 YYNGEE. The CDR3 runs to 15 residues. V lost 0 bases and J lost 6, with 10 bases in between. The CDR3 reads CASSVGGGSNSPLHF. CDR3 nucleotide sequence: TGTGCCAGCAGCGTAGGGGGGGGATCTAATTCACCCCTCCACTTT.

The chain carries TRBV5-6 and TRBJ1-2; D is undetermined. CDR3 length: 11 residues. Trimming took 0 bases from V and 6 from J, leaving 3 bases between them. Germline CDR1 is SGHDT and CDR2 is YYEEEE. CDR3: CASSLVDGYTF. CDR3 coding DNA: TGTGCCAGCAGCTTGGTCGATGGCTACACCTTC. The full variable domain, its missing parts supplied by reference TRBV5-6 and TRBJ1-2, is DAGVTQSPTHLIKTRGQQVTLRCSPKSGHDTVSWYQQALGQGPQFIFQYYEEEERQRGNFPDRFSGHQFPNYSSELNVNALLLGDSALYLCASSLVDGYTFGSGTRLTVV.

The chain couples TRBV28 to TRBJ2-7; D possibly corresponds to TRBD1 (5 bases). Trimming left V 3 bases short and J 4 bases short, with 13 bases between. Germline V gene data show CDR1 as MDHEN and CDR2 as SYDVKM. CDR3 length: 14 residues. CDR3 protein: CASSFGQGGYEQYF. Written as DNA, the CDR3 is TGTGCCAGCAGTTTTGGGCAGGGTGGGTACGAGCAGTACTTC.

The chain combines TRBV11-3 with TRBJ2-7; 7 bases fit TRBD1. Germline V lookup: CDR1 SGHNT, CDR2 YENEEA. V lost 1 base, J lost 4 bases, and 4 bases stayed unmatched. CDR3 size: 14 residues. The CDR3 loop is CASSLVQGPYEQYF. CDR3 in DNA: TGTGCCAGCAGCTTAGTACAGGGGCCTTACGAGCAGTACTTC.

The genes are TRBV23-1 and TRBJ1-6, with D uncertain. TRBV23-1 counts as an open reading frame of uncertain function. The CDR3 has 18 residues. Trimming stripped 0 bases from V and 0 bases from J, with 12 bases between. CDR3 nucleotide sequence: TGCGCCAGCAGTCAATCCGGTCAATCGAGCTCCTATAATTCACCCCTCCACTTT. It encodes CASSQSGQSSSYNSPLHF.

CDR3 protein: CASSFEDRVEETQYF. The CDR3 DNA reads as TGTGCCAGCAGCTTCGAGGACAGGGTTGAAGAGACCCAGTACTTC. The chain carries TRBV5-5 and TRBJ2-5; 8 positions match TRBD1. V gave up 2 bases and J gave up 3 bases; unmatched junction bases: 6. This CDR3 region has 15 residues. Germline CDR1 is SGHKS and CDR2 is YYEKEE (reference sequence).

This chain links TRBV19 with TRBJ2-1, with D unclear. The germline CDR1 and CDR2 sequences are LNHDA and SQIVND (reference sequence). The ends were cut back, 1 base at V and 9 bases at J, with 13 bases in the middle. This CDR3 has 14 residues. CDR3 sequence (DNA): TGTGCCAGTAGTATAGCTCCCTCCGGCGTTGAGCAGTTCTTC. This encodes CASSIAPSGVEQFF.

The rearrangement joins TRBV3-1 (or the pseudogene TRBV3-2) to TRBJ2-5, with D possibly TRBD2 on 6 matching bases. The length of the CDR3 is 13 residues. The germline V gene encodes CDR1 LGHDT and CDR2 YNNKEL (reference sequence). The germline V and J ends were trimmed by 8 bases and 2 bases, with 12 bases remaining between them. For the CDR3, the DNA is TGTGCCAGCCAATACGGACTACAAGAGACCCAGTACTTC. It translates to CASQYGLQETQYF.

This sequence joins TRBV6-5 and TRBJ2-2, with D hard to call. In germline, CDR1 is MNHEY, CDR2 SVGAGI. This CDR3 spans 14 amino acids. V lost 11 bases and J lost 2, with 15 bases in between. CDR3 nucleotides: TGTGCCCTATACACTGGGGTCAACACCGGGGAGCTGTTTTTT. Amino acid sequence: CALYTGVNTGELFF.